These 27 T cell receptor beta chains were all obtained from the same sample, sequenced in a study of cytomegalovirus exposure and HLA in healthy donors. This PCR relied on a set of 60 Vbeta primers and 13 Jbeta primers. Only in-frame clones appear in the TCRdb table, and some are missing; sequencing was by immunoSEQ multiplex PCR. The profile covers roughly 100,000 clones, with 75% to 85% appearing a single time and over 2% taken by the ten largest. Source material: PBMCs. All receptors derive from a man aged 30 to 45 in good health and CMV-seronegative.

The CDR3 DNA reads as TGTGCCAGTGGAACGACAGGCGCCTACGAGCAGTACTTC. The encoded protein is CASGTTGAYEQYF. The rearrangement joins TRBV19 to TRBJ2-7; tentative D call: TRBD1 (6 bases). The CDR3 totals 13 residues. Trimming took 8 bases from V and 2 from J, leaving 13 bases between them. Per the germline V gene, CDR1 is LNHDA and CDR2 is SQIVND (reference sequence).

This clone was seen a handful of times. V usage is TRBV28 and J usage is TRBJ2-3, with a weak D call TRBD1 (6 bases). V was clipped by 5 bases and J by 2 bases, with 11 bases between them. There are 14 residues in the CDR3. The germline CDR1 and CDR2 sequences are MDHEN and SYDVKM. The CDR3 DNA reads TGTGCCAGCAGTCCCCGGGACAACACAGATACGCAGTATTTT. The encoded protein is CASSPRDNTDTQYF.

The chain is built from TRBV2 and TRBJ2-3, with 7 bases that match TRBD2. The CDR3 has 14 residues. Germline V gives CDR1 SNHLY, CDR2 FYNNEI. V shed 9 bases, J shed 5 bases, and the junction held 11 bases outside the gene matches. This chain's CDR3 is CARGSTSQQDTQYF. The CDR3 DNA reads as TGTGCCAGGGGATCGACTAGCCAGCAAGATACGCAGTATTTT.

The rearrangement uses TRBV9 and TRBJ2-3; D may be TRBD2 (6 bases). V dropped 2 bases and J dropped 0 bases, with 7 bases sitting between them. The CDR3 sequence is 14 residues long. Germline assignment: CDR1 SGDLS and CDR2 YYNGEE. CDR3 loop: CASSVGTSTDTQYF. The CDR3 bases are TGTGCCAGCAGCGTTGGGACTAGCACAGATACGCAGTATTTT.

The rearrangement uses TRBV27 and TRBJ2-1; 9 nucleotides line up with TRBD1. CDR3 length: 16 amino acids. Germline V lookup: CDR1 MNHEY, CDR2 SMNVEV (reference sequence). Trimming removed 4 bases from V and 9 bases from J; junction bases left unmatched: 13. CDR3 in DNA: TGTGCCAGCAGTTACCTCACCGGGACAGGGCCGAGTGAGCAGTTCTTC. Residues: CASSYLTGTGPSEQFF.

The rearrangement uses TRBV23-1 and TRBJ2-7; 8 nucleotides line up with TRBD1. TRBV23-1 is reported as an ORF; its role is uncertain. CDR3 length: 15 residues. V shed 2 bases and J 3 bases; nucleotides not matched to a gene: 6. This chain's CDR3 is CASSQQRDRLYEQYF. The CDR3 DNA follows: TGCGCCAGCAGTCAACAACGGGACAGGCTCTACGAGCAGTACTTC.

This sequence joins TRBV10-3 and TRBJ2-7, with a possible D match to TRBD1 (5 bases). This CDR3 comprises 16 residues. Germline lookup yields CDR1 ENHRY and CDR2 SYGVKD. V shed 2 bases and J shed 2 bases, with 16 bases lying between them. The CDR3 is CAISEKTATQTYEQYF. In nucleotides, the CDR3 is TGTGCCATCAGTGAGAAGACAGCCACTCAAACCTACGAGCAGTACTTC.

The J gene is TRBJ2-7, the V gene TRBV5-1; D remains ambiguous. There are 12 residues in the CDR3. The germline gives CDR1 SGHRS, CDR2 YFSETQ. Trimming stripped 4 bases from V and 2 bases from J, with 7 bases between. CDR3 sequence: CASSPPAYEQYF. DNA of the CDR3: TGCGCCAGCAGCCCCCCAGCCTACGAGCAGTACTTC. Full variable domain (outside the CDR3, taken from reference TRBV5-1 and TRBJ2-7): KAGVTQTPRYLIKTRGQQVTLSCSPISGHRSVSWYQQTPGQGLQFLFEYFSETQRNKGNFPGRFSGRQFSNSRSEMNVSTLELGDSALYLCASSPPAYEQYFGPGTRLTVT.

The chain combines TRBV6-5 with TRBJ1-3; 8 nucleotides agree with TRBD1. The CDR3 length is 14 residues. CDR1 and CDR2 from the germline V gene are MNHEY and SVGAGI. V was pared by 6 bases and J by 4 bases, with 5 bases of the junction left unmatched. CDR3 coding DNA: TGTGCCAGCAGCCTCAGGGGGCCGGGAAACACCATATATTTT. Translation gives CASSLRGPGNTIYF.

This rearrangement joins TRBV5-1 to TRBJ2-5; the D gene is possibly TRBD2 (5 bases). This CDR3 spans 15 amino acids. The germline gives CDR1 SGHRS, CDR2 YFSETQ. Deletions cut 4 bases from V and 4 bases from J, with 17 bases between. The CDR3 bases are TGCGCCAGCAGCCCGGACTCGGGTCCCATAGAGACCCAGTACTTC. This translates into CASSPDSGPIETQYF.

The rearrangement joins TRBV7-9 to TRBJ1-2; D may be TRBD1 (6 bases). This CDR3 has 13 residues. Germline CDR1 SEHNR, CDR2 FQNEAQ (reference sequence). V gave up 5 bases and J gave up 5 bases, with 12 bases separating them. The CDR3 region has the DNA TGTGCCAGCAGCGATACCCAGGGGTATGGCTACACCTTC. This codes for CASSDTQGYGYTF.

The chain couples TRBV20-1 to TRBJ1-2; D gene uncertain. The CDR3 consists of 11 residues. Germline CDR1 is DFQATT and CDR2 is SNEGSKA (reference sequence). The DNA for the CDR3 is TGCGGATCCGGAGCAGACTATGGCTACACCTTC. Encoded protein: CGSGADYGYTF.

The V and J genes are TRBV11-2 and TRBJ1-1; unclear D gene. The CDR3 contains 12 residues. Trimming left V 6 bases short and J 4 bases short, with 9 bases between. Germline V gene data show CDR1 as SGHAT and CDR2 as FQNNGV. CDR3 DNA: TGTGCCAGCAGACCGAGGTCCACTGAAGCTTTCTTT. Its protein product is CASRPRSTEAFF.

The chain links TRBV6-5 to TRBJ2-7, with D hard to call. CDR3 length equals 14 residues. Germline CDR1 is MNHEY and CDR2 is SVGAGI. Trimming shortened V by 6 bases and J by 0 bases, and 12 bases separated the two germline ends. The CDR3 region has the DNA TGTGCCAGCAGATATACCAGGAACTCCTACGAGCAGTACTTC. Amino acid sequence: CASRYTRNSYEQYF.

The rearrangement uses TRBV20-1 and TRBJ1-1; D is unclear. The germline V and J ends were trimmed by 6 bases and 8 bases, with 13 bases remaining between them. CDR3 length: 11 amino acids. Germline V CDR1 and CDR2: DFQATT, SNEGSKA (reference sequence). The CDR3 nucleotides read TGCAGTGCCCTCGGGGAGGCCGAAGCTTTCTTT. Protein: CSALGEAEAFF.

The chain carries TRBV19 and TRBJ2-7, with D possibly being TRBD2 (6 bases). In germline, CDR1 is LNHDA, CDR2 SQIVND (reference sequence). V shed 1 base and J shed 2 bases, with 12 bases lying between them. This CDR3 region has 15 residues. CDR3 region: CASSIADSGTYEQYF. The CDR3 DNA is TGTGCCAGTAGTATAGCGGATAGCGGTACCTACGAGCAGTACTTC. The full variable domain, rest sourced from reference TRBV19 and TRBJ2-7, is DGGITQSPKYLFRKEGQNVTLSCEQNLNHDAMYWYRQDPGQGLRLIYYSQIVNDFQKGDIAEGYSVSREKKESFPLTVTSAQKNPTAFYLCASSIADSGTYEQYFGPGTRLTVT.

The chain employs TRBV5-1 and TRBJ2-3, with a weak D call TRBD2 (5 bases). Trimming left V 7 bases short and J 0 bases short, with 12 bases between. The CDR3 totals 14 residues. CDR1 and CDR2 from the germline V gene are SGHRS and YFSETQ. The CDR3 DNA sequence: TGCGCCAGCTCCCCTAGCACCAGCACAGATACGCAGTATTTT. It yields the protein CASSPSTSTDTQYF.

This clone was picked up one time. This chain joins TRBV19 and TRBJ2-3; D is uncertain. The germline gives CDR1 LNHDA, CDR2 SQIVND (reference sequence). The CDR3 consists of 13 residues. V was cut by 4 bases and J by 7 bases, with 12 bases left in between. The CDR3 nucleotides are TGTGCCAGTAGTACTACCTCGTCCTATACGCAGTATTTT. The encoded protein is CASSTTSSYTQYF.

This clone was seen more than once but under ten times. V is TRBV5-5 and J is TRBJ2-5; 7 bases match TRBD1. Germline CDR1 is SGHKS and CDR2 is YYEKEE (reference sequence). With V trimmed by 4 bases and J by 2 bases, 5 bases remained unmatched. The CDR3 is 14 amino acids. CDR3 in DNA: TGTGCCAGCAGCGGATGGACAGGACAAGAGACCCAGTACTTC. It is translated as CASSGWTGQETQYF. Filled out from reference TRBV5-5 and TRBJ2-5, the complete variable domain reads DAGVTQSPTHLIKTRGQQVTLRCSPISGHKSVSWYQQVLGQGPQFIFQYYEKEERGRGNFPDRFSARQFPNYSSELNVNALLLGDSALYLCASSGWTGQETQYFGPGTRLLVL.

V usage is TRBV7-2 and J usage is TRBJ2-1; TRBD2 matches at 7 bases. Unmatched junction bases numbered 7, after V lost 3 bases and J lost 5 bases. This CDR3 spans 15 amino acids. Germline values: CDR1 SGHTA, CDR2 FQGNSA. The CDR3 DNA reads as TGTGCCAGCAGCTTTGGGGGGGGACCAAACAATGAGCAGTTCTTC. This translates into CASSFGGGPNNEQFF.

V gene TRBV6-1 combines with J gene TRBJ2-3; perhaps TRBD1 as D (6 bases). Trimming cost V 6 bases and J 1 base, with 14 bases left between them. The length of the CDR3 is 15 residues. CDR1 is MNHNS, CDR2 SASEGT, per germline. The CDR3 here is CASSRGGLGTDTQYF. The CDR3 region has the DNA TGTGCCAGCAGCCGAGGGGGTTTGGGCACAGATACGCAGTATTTT.

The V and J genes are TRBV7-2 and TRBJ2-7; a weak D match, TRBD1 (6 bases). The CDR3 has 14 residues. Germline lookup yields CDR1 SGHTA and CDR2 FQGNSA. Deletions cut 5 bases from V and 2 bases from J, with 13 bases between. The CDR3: CASSGGTPAYEQYF. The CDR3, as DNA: TGTGCCAGCAGCGGTGGGACACCAGCCTACGAGCAGTACTTC.

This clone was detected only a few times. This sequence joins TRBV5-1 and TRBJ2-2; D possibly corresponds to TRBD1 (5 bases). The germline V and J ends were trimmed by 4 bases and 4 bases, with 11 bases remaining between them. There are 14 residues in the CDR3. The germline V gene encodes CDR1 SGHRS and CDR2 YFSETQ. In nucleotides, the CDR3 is TGCGCCAGCAGCCAGGGAACAGTCACCGGGGAGCTGTTTTTT. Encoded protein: CASSQGTVTGELFF.

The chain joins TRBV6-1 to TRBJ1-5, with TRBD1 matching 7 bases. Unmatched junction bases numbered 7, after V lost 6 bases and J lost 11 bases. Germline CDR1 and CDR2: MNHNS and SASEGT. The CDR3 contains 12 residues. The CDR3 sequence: CASRETGEAQHF. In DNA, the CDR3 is TGTGCCAGCAGAGAAACAGGGGAAGCCCAGCATTTT.

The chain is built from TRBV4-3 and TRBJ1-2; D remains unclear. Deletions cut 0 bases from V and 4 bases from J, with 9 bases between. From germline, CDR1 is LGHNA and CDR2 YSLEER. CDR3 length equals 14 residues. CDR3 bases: TGCGCCAGCAGCCAAGAGGAGCCAAGCTATGGCTACACCTTC. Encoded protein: CASSQEEPSYGYTF.

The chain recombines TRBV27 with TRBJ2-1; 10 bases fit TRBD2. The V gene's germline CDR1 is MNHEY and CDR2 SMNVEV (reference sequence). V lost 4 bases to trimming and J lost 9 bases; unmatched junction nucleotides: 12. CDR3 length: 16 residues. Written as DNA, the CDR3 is TGTGCCAGCAGTTCCGCTCTAGCGGGAGCGGTCAGTGAGCAGTTCTTC. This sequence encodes CASSSALAGAVSEQFF.

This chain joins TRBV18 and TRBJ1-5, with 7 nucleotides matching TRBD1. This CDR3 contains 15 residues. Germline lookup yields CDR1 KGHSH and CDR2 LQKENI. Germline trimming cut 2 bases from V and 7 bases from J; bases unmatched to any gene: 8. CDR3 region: CASSPLQGRGQPQHF. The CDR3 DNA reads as TGTGCCAGCTCACCATTACAGGGGAGAGGCCAGCCCCAGCATTTT.